These 29 T cell receptor beta chains were sequenced from one sample in a study of response to subunit inactivated influenza vaccine. Using its own MiXCR run on the RT-PCR reads, TCRdb lists one record per CDR3 protein. Among hundreds of thousands of distinct CDR3 sequences listed, approximately 7.7% were seen once. The starting material was PBMCs from blood, obtained roughly 24 months after vaccination. These receptors all stem from a man aged 45-69 years who received an inactivated influenza vaccine.

This clonotype was detected many times. This chain links TRBV10-3 with TRBJ2-1; D remains unclear. V was pared by 0 bases and J by 1 base, with 10 bases between. Germline V gene sequence: CDR1 ENHRY, CDR2 SYGVKD. The CDR3 is made up of 16 amino acids. CDR3 coding DNA: TGTGCCATCAGTGAGTCTGGCACCTTATCCTACAATGAGCAGTTCTTC. Translated, it gives CAISESGTLSYNEQFF.

This chain connects TRBV18 to TRBJ2-3; D is perhaps TRBD1 (5 bases). Germline values: CDR1 KGHSH, CDR2 LQKENI. The CDR3 runs 16 residues. V shed 4 bases and J shed 1 base, with 15 bases lying between them. The CDR3 DNA reads as TGTGCCAGCTCACGAAAAGGGGTAGAGGGCACAGATACGCAGTATTTT. As protein: CASSRKGVEGTDTQYF.

This clonotype was observed a handful of times. The chain couples TRBV7-6 to TRBJ2-5, with 8 bases identical to TRBD1. The CDR3 has 16 amino acids. Trimming removed 5 bases from V and 5 bases from J; junction bases left unmatched: 13. Germline-derived CDR1 and CDR2 are SGHVS and FNYEAQ. The CDR3 loop is CASSQGARAAVETQYF. DNA for the CDR3: TGTGCCAGCAGCCAGGGGGCGCGGGCAGCTGTTGAGACCCAGTACTTC.

The chain uses TRBV5-1 and TRBJ2-7; 7 bases are shared with TRBD2. V lost 0 bases and J lost 6; bases outside the gene matches: 9. Germline V CDR1 and CDR2: SGHRS, YFSETQ. This CDR3 comprises 15 residues. CDR3: CASSLASSGYLEQYF. CDR3 in DNA: TGCGCCAGCAGCTTGGCCTCTAGCGGATACCTCGAGCAGTACTTC.

Details on this clonotype: A single base separates this from a much larger clone, so it may be a read error. The chain links TRBV6-2 or TRBV6-3 to TRBJ2-5; no definite D call. V was cut by 7 bases and J by 0 bases, with 15 bases left in between. Germline CDR1 MNHEY, CDR2 SVGEGT. There are 15 residues in the CDR3. The CDR3 DNA is TGTGCCAGCACCCACGAGACAACCTACCAAGAGACCCAGTACTTC. It encodes CASTHETTYQETQYF.

This clonotype was found a few times. The chain combines TRBV7-9 with TRBJ2-3; TRBD2 aligns across 9 bases. V shed 1 base and J 4 bases; nucleotides not matched to a gene: 9. Germline V gene data show CDR1 as SEHNR and CDR2 as FQNEAQ (reference sequence). The CDR3 is 17 residues long. The CDR3 DNA reads as TGTGCCAGCAGCTTAGGAAGGGGCGGGGGGGCCGCAGATACGCAGTATTTT. Its protein is CASSLGRGGGAADTQYF. Filled out from reference TRBV7-9 and TRBJ2-3, the complete variable domain reads DTGVSQNPRHKITKRGQNVTFRCDPISEHNRLYWYRQTLGQGPEFLTYFQNEAQLEKSRLLSDRFSAERPKGSFSTLEIQRTEQGDSAMYLCASSLGRGGGAADTQYFGPGTRLTVL.

This clonotype appeared a few times. The rearrangement links TRBV6-1 to TRBJ2-2; D is perhaps TRBD1 or TRBD2 (5 bases each). This CDR3 region has 16 residues. The V end was cut by 6 bases, the J end by 5 bases, with 19 bases between. In germline, CDR1 is MNHNS, CDR2 SASEGT. The CDR3 sequence: CASRPPGARYTGELFF. CDR3 coding DNA: TGTGCCAGCAGACCCCCCGGGGCCAGGTATACCGGGGAGCTGTTTTTT.

This clonotype has ten or more counts. The rearrangement links TRBV12-3 or TRBV12-4 to TRBJ1-6, with 9 bases fitting TRBD1. Losses at the gene ends were 3 bases for V and 13 bases for J; bases not matched to a gene: 7. This CDR3 is 14 amino acids long. CDR3 in amino acids: CASSLGTGSIPLHF. CDR3 DNA: TGTGCCAGCAGTTTGGGGACAGGGAGTATCCCCCTCCACTTT.

The chain joins TRBV12-3 or TRBV12-4 to TRBJ1-1; the match to TRBD1 covers 7 bases. J was trimmed by 1 base and V by 5 bases; bases with no gene match: 7. The CDR3 has 15 amino acids. The CDR3 DNA reads as TGTGCCAGCAGTCCCGGACAGGAAAAGAACACTGAAGCTTTCTTT. Protein: CASSPGQEKNTEAFF.

The rearrangement joins TRBV6-4 to TRBJ1-2; 8 positions agree with TRBD1. The CDR3 covers 14 residues. Germline CDR1 is MRHNA and CDR2 is SNTAGT. The V gene end was trimmed by 11 bases and the J gene end by 4 bases; junction bases not matched to a gene: 12. CDR3 amino acids: CAVHPGQVPYGYTF. The CDR3 nucleotides read TGTGCCGTACACCCGGGACAGGTACCCTATGGCTACACCTTC.

This clonotype was picked up many times. This rearrangement joins TRBV11-2 to TRBJ1-4; D is ambiguous. Germline loops: CDR1 SGHAT, CDR2 FQNNGV. The CDR3 is 14 amino acids. The ends were cut back, 5 bases at V and 5 bases at J, with 12 bases in the middle. The CDR3 DNA follows: TGTGCCAGCAGCCACTCCTCAGCGAATGAAAAACTGTTTTTT. This encodes CASSHSSANEKLFF.

Notes on this clonotype: Germline is not matched at one junction end, which may reflect a read error. V gene TRBV20-1 combines with J gene TRBJ2-4, with D maybe TRBD1 (9 bases). CDR3 length equals 10 residues. Germline CDR1 and CDR2: DFQATT and SNEGSKA (reference sequence). The chain's CDR3 is CSVAGQGSLF. As DNA, the CDR3 is TGCAGTGTAGCGGGACAGGGTTCCCTCTTC.

This clonotype was detected only a few times. J is TRBJ2-1 and V is TRBV5-1; 9 bases line up with TRBD1. This CDR3 has 16 amino acids. The trim removed 0 bases at V and 3 bases at J, leaving 4 bases unmatched. CDR1 is SGHRS, CDR2 YFSETQ, per germline. Here the CDR3 DNA reads TGCGCCAGCAGCTTGGGGGGACAGGGTGTCTACAATGAGCAGTTCTTC. Its protein is CASSLGGQGVYNEQFF.

This clonotype was seen a handful of times. This chain joins TRBV7-9 and TRBJ2-7; D is unclear. This CDR3 region has 14 residues. V was shortened by 6 bases and J by 2 bases, with 14 bases between the two germline ends. The germline gives CDR1 SEHNR, CDR2 FQNEAQ (reference sequence). CDR3 DNA: TGTGCCAGCAGTCCGGACCTATTACCCTACGAGCAGTACTTC. It encodes CASSPDLLPYEQYF. Drawing the rest from reference TRBV7-9 and TRBJ2-7, the complete variable domain is DTGVSQNPRHKITKRGQNVTFRCDPISEHNRLYWYRQTLGQGPEFLTYFQNEAQLEKSRLLSDRFSAERPKGSFSTLEIQRTEQGDSAMYLCASSPDLLPYEQYFGPGTRLTVT.

This clonotype was seen a handful of times. The chain has TRBV7-2 and TRBJ2-7; tentatively, D is TRBD2 (5 bases). The V end lost 2 bases, the J end lost 3 bases, and 14 bases lay between the germline ends. This CDR3 is 15 amino acids long. CDR1 is SGHTA, CDR2 FQGNSA, per germline. CDR3 sequence (DNA): TGTGCCAGCAGCTTATATGCGGACTCAATCTACGAGCAGTACTTC. Translated, it gives CASSLYADSIYEQYF.

The V and J genes are TRBV11-2 and TRBJ2-3, with D perhaps matching TRBD1 (5 bases). V was trimmed by 2 bases and J by 1 base, leaving 10 bases between them. Per the germline V gene, CDR1 is SGHAT and CDR2 is FQNNGV. The CDR3 sequence is 15 residues long. CDR3 DNA: TGTGCCAGCAGCTTATTAGGACACGGCACAGATACGCAGTATTTT. This encodes CASSLLGHGTDTQYF. The full variable domain, rest sourced from reference TRBV11-2 and TRBJ2-3, is EAGVAQSPRYKIIEKRQSVAFWCNPISGHATLYWYQQILGQGPKLLIQFQNNGVVDDSQLPKDRFSAERLKGVDSTLKIQPAKLEDSAVYLCASSLLGHGTDTQYFGPGTRLTVL.

The table lists this clonotype with a few counts. CDR3 sequence (DNA): TGCAGTGCTAGTTCCGGCTTCTCCTACGAGCAGTACTTC. Translated: CSASSGFSYEQYF. This sequence joins TRBV20-1 and TRBJ2-7; D gene ambiguous. Trimming shortened V by 3 bases and J by 0 bases, and 9 bases separated the two germline ends. CDR1 DFQATT and CDR2 SNEGSKA come from the germline V gene (reference sequence). There are 13 residues in the CDR3.

This clonotype turned up a few times. This chain uses TRBV4-3 with TRBJ1-1; possibly TRBD1 for D (5 bases). V shed 7 bases and J shed 3 bases, with 15 bases lying between them. The V gene's germline CDR1 is LGHNA and CDR2 YSLEER. The CDR3 sequence is 14 residues long. CDR3 sequence (DNA): TGCGCCAGCACCTCGCAGGGTTGGGACACTGAAGCTTTCTTT. Amino acids: CASTSQGWDTEAFF.

This clonotype has a handful of counts. The chain couples TRBV3-1 to TRBJ1-4; D is undetermined. Trimming pared 1 base from V and 7 bases from J, leaving 13 bases between. The CDR3 has 15 amino acids. Looked up from germline, CDR1 is LGHDT and CDR2 is YNNKEL (reference sequence). The CDR3 nucleotides are TGTGCCAGCAGCCAAGCCCGGGCCCGGGGTGAAAAACTGTTTTTT. It yields the protein CASSQARARGEKLFF.

This clonotype has just a few counts. This sequence joins TRBV20-1 and TRBJ1-2; TRBD1 agrees at 9 bases. V shed 0 bases and J 8 bases; nucleotides not matched to a gene: 4. This CDR3 is built from 13 residues. Germline V gene data show CDR1 as DFQATT and CDR2 as SNEGSKA (reference sequence). In nucleotides, the CDR3 is TGCAGTGCTAGAGATTGGGACAGGGAGGGCTACACCTTC. It yields the protein CSARDWDREGYTF.

V usage is TRBV7-2 and J usage is TRBJ1-2, with D possibly matching TRBD1 (5 bases). This CDR3 is built from 15 residues. Germline CDR1 and CDR2: SGHTA and FQGNSA. Trimming left V 5 bases short and J 0 bases short, with 13 bases between. The DNA for the CDR3 is TGTGCCAGCAGCGAAGAGGGGTCCTCTAACTATGGCTACACCTTC. Translation: CASSEEGSSNYGYTF.

This clonotype was seen only a few times. The V call is TRBV5-1, the J call TRBJ2-1; D might be TRBD1 or TRBD2, each matching 5 bases. The ends were cut back, 4 bases at V and 12 bases at J, with 17 bases in the middle. Germline CDR1 reads SGHRS; CDR2 reads YFSETQ. The CDR3 is 13 residues long. CDR3 sequence reads: CASSLEAITGQFF. The CDR3 region has the DNA TGCGCCAGCAGCCTGGAGGCGATTACAGGGCAGTTCTTC.

This chain links TRBV6-2 or TRBV6-3 with TRBJ2-2; the D gene is possibly TRBD2 (5 bases). V lost 3 bases, J lost 7 bases, and 15 bases lay in between. The CDR3 length is 15 residues. From germline, CDR1 is MNHEY and CDR2 SVGEGT. CDR3 in amino acids: CASSYFLPRGGELFF. CDR3 bases: TGTGCCAGCAGTTATTTTCTCCCCCGGGGCGGGGAGCTGTTTTTT.

The genes are TRBV9 and TRBJ2-1; D uncertain. Trimming shortened V by 0 bases and J by 6 bases, and 19 bases separated the two germline ends. The CDR3 loop spans 17 amino acids. The germline V gene has CDR1 SGDLS and CDR2 YYNGEE. The CDR3 loop reads CASSVGGRMFTSNEQFF. In DNA, the CDR3 is TGTGCCAGCAGCGTAGGGGGTCGGATGTTTACTTCCAATGAGCAGTTCTTC.

The sample holds many counts of this clonotype. The chain has TRBV10-3 and TRBJ1-1; D remains unclear. CDR1 is ENHRY, CDR2 SYGVKD, per germline. Trimming removed 3 bases at V and 0 bases at J, with 5 bases between. CDR3 size: 13 residues. DNA of the CDR3: TGTGCCATCAGTGATACAATGAACACTGAAGCTTTCTTT. Residues: CAISDTMNTEAFF.

This clonotype was seen a few times. The genes are TRBV7-2 and TRBJ2-1; a possible D gene is TRBD2 (6 bases). Germline assignment: CDR1 SGHTA and CDR2 FQGNSA. There are 16 residues in the CDR3. Between the trimmed V and J ends, which lost 1 base and 0 bases, there was a span of 10 bases. In DNA form, the CDR3 reads TGTGCCAGCAGCTTAGGTAGCGGAGGCTCCTACAATGAGCAGTTCTTC. Protein product: CASSLGSGGSYNEQFF.

This clonotype occurred a few times. The gene calls are TRBV27 and TRBJ1-3; D is unresolved. Trimming took off 2 bases at V and 8 bases at J, with 13 bases between the two ends. The CDR3 loop spans 14 amino acids. Germline CDR1 reads MNHEY; CDR2 reads SMNVEV (reference sequence). For the CDR3, the DNA is TGTGCCAGCAGTTTAGGGTTTCCGCCGGACACCATATATTTT. As protein: CASSLGFPPDTIYF.

This clonotype appeared many times. The chain carries TRBV12-3 or TRBV12-4 and TRBJ2-2; no reliable D call. The CDR3 has 15 amino acids. The V end lost 3 bases, the J end lost 6 bases, and 14 bases lay between the germline ends. The CDR3 protein is CASSFKINGPGELFF. CDR3 coding DNA: TGTGCCAGCAGTTTCAAAATAAATGGACCCGGGGAGCTGTTTTTT.

The V gene is TRBV6-2 or TRBV6-3, the J gene TRBJ1-2, with D unresolved. V was shortened by 1 base and J by 6 bases, with 9 bases between the two germline ends. Germline V gives CDR1 MNHEY, CDR2 SVGEGT. The CDR3 contains 13 residues. CDR3 amino acids: CASSYWAGDGYTF. CDR3 sequence (DNA): TGTGCCAGCAGTTACTGGGCTGGAGATGGCTACACCTTC.